These 8 T cell receptor beta chains originate from one sample sequenced in a study of T cells in Graves' hyperthyroidism and ophthalmopathy. RNA transcripts yielded amplified TCR beta CDR3 regions. The primer set for the first-round RT-PCR of the TCR CDR3 was HTBI. TCRdb fed the multiplex PCR reads into MiXCR, producing one record per CDR3 protein. The sample includes 530,000 or so distinct CDR3 sequences, approximately 25% of them seen just once. Sequencing input: blood. The origin of the receptors is a woman aged 25 to 39 with Graves' ophthalmopathy.

This clonotype turned up a few times. The chain uses TRBV6-5 and TRBJ2-7; TRBD1 matches at 10 bases. The CDR3 length is 17 residues. The ends lost 0 bases at V and 7 bases at J; junction bases unmatched: 12. Germline loops: CDR1 MNHEY, CDR2 SVGAGI. The CDR3 sequence is CASSYSKRDRGRREQYF. The CDR3, as DNA: TGTGCCAGCAGTTACTCAAAAAGGGACAGGGGACGAAGAGAGCAGTACTTC.

This clonotype was counted many times. The rearrangement uses TRBV4-1 and TRBJ1-1, with D perhaps matching TRBD1 (5 bases). V was cut by 3 bases and J by 4 bases, with 18 bases left in between. The germline CDR1 and CDR2 sequences are MGHRA and YSYEKL. The CDR3 extends over 16 amino acids. CDR3 in amino acids: CASSQRQPTGGTEAFF. CDR3 in DNA: TGCGCCAGCAGCCAGCGACAGCCGACCGGGGGCACTGAAGCTTTCTTT.

The chain uses TRBV10-3 and TRBJ2-7, with D perhaps matching TRBD1 (6 bases). V dropped 11 bases and J dropped 3 bases, with 23 bases sitting between them. The germline V gene encodes CDR1 ENHRY and CDR2 SYGVKD. The CDR3 runs to 15 residues. The CDR3 here is CASRRGSDRNYEQYF. The CDR3 DNA reads as TGTGCCTCCCGGCGAGGATCGGACAGAAACTACGAGCAGTACTTC.

The V and J genes are TRBV7-9 and TRBJ2-5; D may be TRBD1 or TRBD2 (5 bases each). This CDR3 is built from 14 residues. CDR1 is SEHNR and CDR2 is FQNEAQ in the germline V gene (reference sequence). With 5 bases removed from V and 7 bases from J, the gap between germline ends came to 17 bases. CDR3: CASSATLSGPTQYF. The CDR3 region has the DNA TGTGCCAGCAGCGCAACGCTCTCGGGACCGACCCAGTACTTC.

The gene calls are TRBV28 and TRBJ2-5; 7 bases line up with TRBD2. Trimming took 6 bases from V and 3 from J; bases not matched to a gene: 10. Germline loops: CDR1 MDHEN, CDR2 SYDVKM. The CDR3 runs to 15 residues. CDR3 protein: CASSPRWGGEETQYF. CDR3 sequence (DNA): TGTGCCAGCAGCCCGCGGTGGGGGGGGGAAGAGACCCAGTACTTC.

V usage is TRBV2 and J usage is TRBJ1-5; the match to TRBD1 covers 7 bases. The CDR3 has 15 amino acids. CDR1 and CDR2 from the germline V gene are SNHLY and FYNNEI. Germline trimming cut 2 bases from V and 7 bases from J; bases unmatched to any gene: 8. CDR3 protein: CASSELGTVRQPQHF. In DNA form, the CDR3 reads TGTGCCAGCAGTGAACTGGGGACAGTGCGCCAGCCCCAGCATTTT.

This clonotype was found many times. V usage is TRBV6-1 and J usage is TRBJ1-1; D may be TRBD1 (5 bases). The CDR3 has 14 residues. Germline CDR1 is MNHNS and CDR2 is SASEGT. V lost 3 bases to trimming and J lost 0 bases, with 8 bases between them. This CDR3 reads CASSETEMNTEAFF. The DNA for the CDR3 is TGTGCCAGCAGTGAGACAGAGATGAACACTGAAGCTTTCTTT.

About this clonotype itself: A much bigger clone sits one base away, suggesting this may be a read error. The chain carries TRBV29-1 and TRBJ2-7, with 7 bases fitting TRBD1. The germline CDR1 and CDR2 sequences are SQVTM and ANQGSEA. Unmatched junction bases numbered 6, after V lost 4 bases and J lost 0 bases. This CDR3 region has 14 residues. CDR3 nucleotides: TGCAGCGTTGTCATGTGGGACAGCTCCTACGAGCAGTACTTC. Translated: CSVVMWDSSYEQYF.